A selection of T cell receptor beta chains follows, all from one sample in a study of cytomegalovirus exposure and HLA in healthy donors. Measured with immunoSEQ multiplex PCR; TCRdb has only the in-frame clones, and not every one. The table records some 150,000 clones, around 81% of them present only once. The sequenced material came from PBMCs. The receptor source for this set is a woman in her thirties or forties in good health and CMV-seropositive. Each CDR3 is given with its conserved first and last residue. The D gene is left open where the match is weak. Size tells how often a clone was seen (once, few, many) or the class of an expanded clone, and some rows leave it out.

clone_size d_call j_call v_call cdr3_nt cdr3_aa
NA NA TRBJ1-1 TRBV2 TGTGCCAGCCTCAGTTCTCGGGGGAACACTGAAGCTTTCTTT CASLSSRGNTEAFF
once TRBD1 TRBJ2-1 TRBV6-1 TGTGCCAGCAGTGGGGACAGGGGACTAGGGCACAATGAGCAGTTCTTC CASSGDRGLGHNEQFF
few NA TRBJ1-1 TRBV9 TGTGCCAGCAGCGTTGACGGGAAGAACACTGAAGCTTTCTTT CASSVDGKNTEAFF
NA TRBD2 TRBJ2-2 TRBV6-1 TGTGCCACGACTAGCGGGTTCGGGGAGCTGTTTTTT CATTSGFGELFF
NA TRBD1 TRBJ1-2 TRBV29-1 TGCAGCGTATACAGGGGGCCTGATGGCTACACCTTC CSVYRGPDGYTF
NA TRBD1 TRBJ2-3 TRBV10-3 TGTGCCATCAGAAAGACAGGGGGGACAGATACGCAGTATTTT CAIRKTGGTDTQYF
NA TRBD2 TRBJ2-1 TRBV10-1 TGCGCCAGCAGTGAATATCAGCGGGAGGAAAGTGAGCAGTTCTTC CASSEYQREESEQFF
once NA TRBJ2-6 TRBV15 TGTGCCACCAGCGAGAGGGCCTGGGGGGCCAACGTCCTGACTTTC CATSERAWGANVLTF
NA NA TRBJ2-7 TRBV6-6 TGTGCCAGCAGTTACGAGCGTGAGCAGTACTTC CASSYEREQYF
NA NA TRBJ2-5 TRBV19 TGTGCCAGTAGTATAGCCCGGGGGTCAGGAGAGACCCAGTACTTC CASSIARGSGETQYF
NA NA TRBJ2-5 TRBV5-1 TGCGCCAGTACACGGACAGGGAGGGGGTACCAAGAGACCCAGTACTTC CASTRTGRGYQETQYF
NA TRBD2 TRBJ2-7 TRBV5-1 TGCGCCACCCGACTAGCGGGAGGCTACGAGCAGTACTTC CATRLAGGYEQYF
NA TRBD2 TRBJ2-1 TRBV13 TGTGCCAGCAGCTTAGGGGGCGGGAGTTCCTACAATGAGCAGTTCTTC CASSLGGGSSYNEQFF
NA NA TRBJ1-2 TRBV30 TGTGCCTGGAGAGGGGCGGCAGAAAGAGCGATTGGCTACACCTTC CAWRGAAERAIGYTF
NA NA TRBJ1-4 TRBV2 TGTGCCAGCAGTGCTCAAGGGGGAGGGAATGAAAAACTGTTTTTT CASSAQGGGNEKLFF
NA NA TRBJ2-7 TRBV5-1 TGCGCCAGCCGGGAGAGTTTAGGCGGGGAGCAGTACTTC CASRESLGGEQYF
NA TRBD2 TRBJ2-1 TRBV6-5 TGTGCCAGCAGTTACTCATTAGCGGGAGGTGCGAATGAGCAGTTCTTC CASSYSLAGGANEQFF
NA NA TRBJ2-1 TRBV7-9 TGTGCCAGCAGCCGCAATAGCGGAGGGCTGGTCAATGAGCAGTTCTTC CASSRNSGGLVNEQFF
NA NA TRBJ2-1 TRBV6-1 TGTGCCAGCAGTGAATCCGGCAATGAGCAGTTCTTC CASSESGNEQFF
many TRBD2 TRBJ2-1 TRBV5-1 TGCGCCAGCAGCCGGGGGCTGGGACTAGCGGCTTACAATGAGCAGTTCTTC CASSRGLGLAAYNEQFF
once NA TRBJ2-1 TRBV7-8 TGTGCCAGCAGCTTTACTCTCTCCTACAATGAGCAGTTCTTC CASSFTLSYNEQFF
NA NA TRBJ1-2 TRBV4-2 TGTGCCAGCAGCCAAGGAGGGGGTGTGGGCTATGGCTACACCTTC CASSQGGGVGYGYTF
NA NA TRBJ2-7 TRBV6-1 TGTGCCAGCAGTGATGAGAGCCTGGACGAGCAGTACTTC CASSDESLDEQYF
NA NA TRBJ2-5 TRBV2 TGTGCCAGCAGCCGCCCGTCGAGCGAGACCCAGTACTTC CASSRPSSETQYF
NA NA TRBJ1-1 TRBV18 TGTGCCAGCTCAGAGACCGGGACAATCTCTGAAGCTTTCTTT CASSETGTISEAFF
NA NA TRBJ2-1 TRBV19 TGTGCCAGTAGTACCCTGACAGGTGGGGTTTACAATGAGCAGTTCTTC CASSTLTGGVYNEQFF
once TRBD1 TRBJ2-1 TRBV15 TGTGCCACCAGCAGGCTGCGGGACAGGATATACAATGAGCAGTTCTTC CATSRLRDRIYNEQFF
NA NA TRBJ2-3 TRBV11-1 TGTGCCAGCAGCTCCGGAGGCTGGTCCGATACGCAGTATTTT CASSSGGWSDTQYF
NA TRBD1 TRBJ2-4 TRBV18 TGTGCCAGCTCACATCTTACAGGGGGAGATGGAGCCAAAAACATTCAGTACTTC CASSHLTGGDGAKNIQYF
NA TRBD2 TRBJ2-1 TRBV9 TGTGCCAGCAGCCCCCGAGTGGGGACTAGTATTTCCAATGAGCAGTTCTTC CASSPRVGTSISNEQFF
NA TRBD2 TRBJ2-3 TRBV28 TGTGCCAGCAGTCCCCACCTAACTAGCGGGAGTTCAGATACGCAGTATTTT CASSPHLTSGSSDTQYF
NA NA TRBJ1-1 TRBV10-3 TGTGCCATCAGTGAGTCGGCCCGGGGGGCGATGGCTGAAGCTTTCTTT CAISESARGAMAEAFF
NA NA TRBJ2-7 TRBV7-3 TGTGCCAGCAGCTCGTACACCAGCTCCTACGAGCAGTACTTC CASSSYTSSYEQYF
few NA TRBJ1-1 TRBV5-1 TGCGCCAGCAGTGCGATCGACGGAGACTCTGAAGCTTTCTTT CASSAIDGDSEAFF
NA TRBD1 TRBJ2-1 TRBV5-6 TGTGCCAGCAGCTTCGCCGTAGGGACAGGGGTTTACAATGAGCAGTTCTTC CASSFAVGTGVYNEQFF
NA NA TRBJ2-1 TRBV30 TGTGCCTGGAGTGTTCAGTTTTTTGAGCAGTTCTTC CAWSVQFFEQFF
NA NA TRBJ1-1 TRBV11-3 TGTGCCAGCAGCCCGACGGGAGCAAACACTGAAGCTTTCTTT CASSPTGANTEAFF
once TRBD1 TRBJ1-4 TRBV7-3 TGTGCCAGCAGCTTTTTCCCCGGGACAGGGGGCAATGAAAAACTGTTTTTT CASSFFPGTGGNEKLFF